Below are 7 T cell receptor beta chains sequenced from a single sample in a study of blood T cell repertoires in COVID-19. Here immunoSEQ multiplex PCR was the method, and the copy in TCRdb shows in-frame clones only, minus some. The sample lists about 380,000 clones; around 87% were seen once. Input material: PBMCs or T cells enriched from blood (not recorded which). The receptors were sampled from a man aged 25-45 years who had recovered from COVID-19.

V usage is TRBV7-9 and J usage is TRBJ1-2; TRBD1 matches 7 bases. The CDR3 loop spans 12 amino acids. The germline CDR1 and CDR2 sequences are SEHNR and FQNEAQ (reference sequence). Trimming cost V 5 bases and J 6 bases; bases outside gene matches: 3. The CDR3, as DNA: TGTGCCAGCAGCCCGCAGGGGGATGGCTACACCTTC. Its translation is CASSPQGDGYTF.

The chain combines TRBV11-2 with TRBJ2-2, with D possibly being TRBD1 (5 bases). Germline CDR1 SGHAT, CDR2 FQNNGV. The CDR3 extends over 14 amino acids. Trimming stripped 3 bases from V and 1 base from J, with 6 bases between. CDR3 in amino acids: CASSFDRNTGELFF. In nucleotides, the CDR3 is TGTGCCAGCAGCTTCGACAGGAACACCGGGGAGCTGTTTTTT.

This chain uses TRBV29-1 with TRBJ1-1; tentative D call: TRBD1 (5 bases). The germline V and J ends were trimmed by 3 bases and 1 base, with 12 bases remaining between them. Germline CDR1 is SQVTM and CDR2 is ANQGSEA. CDR3 length: 14 amino acids. DNA of the CDR3: TGCAGCGTTGACGGTGGAGGGACGAACACTGAAGCTTTCTTT. Translating it yields CSVDGGGTNTEAFF.

The chain joins TRBV7-2 to TRBJ1-4; 10 bases line up with TRBD1. Germline V gene data show CDR1 as SGHTA and CDR2 as FQGNSA. CDR3 size: 14 residues. J was trimmed by 6 bases and V by 6 bases; bases with no gene match: 4. This CDR3 reads CASRSGTGDEKLFF. As DNA, the CDR3 is TGTGCCAGCAGATCCGGGACAGGGGATGAAAAACTGTTTTTT.

The genes are TRBV7-2 and TRBJ2-1; 13 bases match TRBD2. Germline-derived CDR1 and CDR2 are SGHTA and FQGNSA. J lost 4 bases, V lost 3 bases, and 0 bases had no gene match. The CDR3 sequence is 15 residues long. This CDR3 is CASSLGLAGYNEQFF. The CDR3 DNA reads TGTGCCAGCAGCTTGGGACTAGCGGGATACAATGAGCAGTTCTTC.

The chain links TRBV11-2 to TRBJ1-2; no clear D gene. V lost 0 bases, J lost 7 bases, and 9 bases lay in between. Per germline, CDR1 SGHAT and CDR2 FQNNGV. The CDR3 is 13 residues long. The CDR3 coding sequence is TGTGCCAGCAGCTTAGATCTGGTCAGTGGCTACACCTTC. This encodes CASSLDLVSGYTF.

The rearrangement joins TRBV9 to TRBJ2-5, with D tentatively TRBD2 (6 bases). Germline assignment: CDR1 SGDLS and CDR2 YYNGEE. This CDR3 contains 14 residues. Trimming stripped 3 bases from V and 9 bases from J, with 18 bases between. The CDR3 bases are TGTGCCAGCAGCGCGGGGGAGCGGACCCCCGCCCAGTACTTC. Translated, it gives CASSAGERTPAQYF. Variable domain in full (rest from reference TRBV9 and TRBJ2-5): DSGVTQTPKHLITATGQRVTLRCSPRSGDLSVYWYQQSLDQGLQFLIQYYNGEERAKGNILERFSAQQFPDLHSELNLSSLELGDSALYFCASSAGERTPAQYFGPGTRLLVL.